This entry lists 6 T cell receptor beta chains sequenced from one sample in a study of early T cells in non-severe SARS-CoV-2 infection. Via MiXCR, TCRdb re-called the 5' RACE reads, giving one row per CDR3 protein. The data contain approximately 50,000 distinct CDR3 sequences, around 12% of them singletons. Input material: whole blood. These receptors were collected from an adult who was a healthcare worker with PCR-confirmed SARS-CoV-2 infection or an uninfected control (not recorded which).

In this sample, this clonotype turned up a few times. The rearrangement links TRBV7-2 to TRBJ1-6, with TRBD1 matching 7 bases. CDR1 is SGHTA, CDR2 FQGNSA, per germline. V gave up 5 bases and J gave up 9 bases; unmatched junction bases: 10. The CDR3 is made up of 15 amino acids. The CDR3 is CASSEVTGKGSPLHF. The CDR3 DNA reads TGTGCCAGCAGCGAAGTGACAGGGAAGGGTTCACCCCTCCACTTT.

This clonotype has only a few counts. The chain is built from TRBV20-1 and TRBJ1-6; perhaps TRBD1 as D (5 bases). The germline V gene has CDR1 DFQATT and CDR2 SNEGSKA (reference sequence). V was trimmed by 0 bases and J by 7 bases, leaving 25 bases between them. The CDR3 is made up of 19 amino acids. This CDR3 is CSAREVGGRAGPRNSPLHF. The CDR3 DNA is TGCAGTGCTAGAGAAGTGGGGGGAAGGGCCGGGCCCCGGAATTCACCCCTCCACTTT.

This clonotype was observed a few times. The gene calls are TRBV13 and TRBJ2-7; D is possibly TRBD2 (6 bases). The CDR3 has 15 residues. Germline V lookup: CDR1 PRHDT, CDR2 FYEKMQ (reference sequence). V was clipped by 2 bases and J by 0 bases, with 11 bases between them. CDR3 nucleotide sequence: TGTGCCAGCAGCTTATGGACTACCGGCTCCTACGAGCAGTACTTC. Amino acids: CASSLWTTGSYEQYF.

As to this clonotype: A single base separates this from a much larger clone, so it may be a read error. This chain links TRBV12-3 or TRBV12-4 with TRBJ2-3; 8 bases map to TRBD2. The length of the CDR3 is 17 residues. The chain's CDR3 is CVSSFVRGLGAGGTQYF. Written as DNA, the CDR3 is TGTGTCAGCAGTTTTGTTCGGGGACTAGGAGCAGGAGGTACGCAGTATTTT.

This clonotype was observed many times. The chain combines TRBV7-6 with TRBJ1-1, with 8 bases identical to TRBD1. CDR1 SGHVS and CDR2 FNYEAQ come from the germline V gene. This CDR3 has 16 residues. Unmatched junction bases numbered 7, after V lost 0 bases and J lost 4 bases. CDR3 DNA: TGTGCCAGCAGCTTAGCGCAGGGGGCGGTCGGCACTGAAGCTTTCTTT. Protein product: CASSLAQGAVGTEAFF.

V gene TRBV11-2 combines with J gene TRBJ2-3; 8 positions match TRBD1. The ends lost 5 bases at V and 2 bases at J; junction bases unmatched: 3. The CDR3 runs 14 residues. Germline values: CDR1 SGHAT, CDR2 FQNNGV. CDR3: CASSPDRATDTQYF. The CDR3 coding sequence is TGTGCCAGCAGCCCGGACAGGGCCACAGATACGCAGTATTTT.